The 28 T cell receptor beta chains given below trace back to one sample, sequenced in a study of blood T cell repertoires in COVID-19. Method: immunoSEQ multiplex PCR; TCRdb's copy keeps in-frame clones and lacks some. The sample yields tens of thousands of clones, roughly 84% seen once. Material for sequencing was peripheral blood. Receptors were obtained from a man over 45 with acute or convalescent COVID-19.

The gene calls are TRBV21-1 and TRBJ2-3; the table assigns TRBD2, which was not confirmed against the DNA. TRBV21-1 is reported as a pseudogene. This CDR3 has 18 residues. CDR3 residues: CASSKSTPWRGATDTQYF. The DNA of the CDR3 is TGTGCCAGCAGCAAATCCACCCCCTGGCGGGGGGCGACAGATACGCAGTATTTT.

This clone was observed a single time. This sequence joins TRBV5-1 and TRBJ1-1, with 8 bases lining up with TRBD1. Germline values: CDR1 SGHRS, CDR2 YFSETQ. The CDR3 runs 15 residues. V shed 3 bases and J 0 bases; nucleotides not matched to a gene: 4. For the CDR3, the DNA is TGCGCCAGCAGCTATACAGGGGGAATGAACACTGAAGCTTTCTTT. It is translated as CASSYTGGMNTEAFF.

As regards this clone: This sample includes further DNA sequences coding for the same CDR3. The chain joins TRBV4-1 to TRBJ1-2; unclear D gene. CDR1 is MGHRA, CDR2 YSYEKL, per germline. The length of the CDR3 is 14 residues. Trimming removed 0 bases from V and 2 bases from J, with 7 bases in between. The CDR3 sequence is CASSQDPGNYGYTF. The CDR3 nucleotides read TGCGCCAGCAGCCAAGATCCGGGGAACTATGGCTACACCTTC.

V is TRBV14 and J is TRBJ1-2, with D hard to call. This CDR3 spans 14 amino acids. V gave up 6 bases and J gave up 7 bases, with 18 bases separating them. Germline lookup yields CDR1 SGHDN and CDR2 FVKESK. This CDR3 is CASSQFDNFGGYTF. Here the CDR3 DNA reads TGTGCCAGCAGTCAATTCGACAATTTTGGTGGCTACACCTTC.

CDR3 coding DNA: TGTGCCAGCAGCGTAGAACTGGGACAGCTGAACACTGAAGCTTTCTTT. Translated: CASSVELGQLNTEAFF. The chain carries TRBV9 and TRBJ1-1; 7 nucleotides agree with TRBD1. Germline trimming cut 0 bases from V and 0 bases from J; bases unmatched to any gene: 5. The CDR3 extends over 16 amino acids. Germline assignment: CDR1 SGDLS and CDR2 YYNGEE.

The chain recombines TRBV5-6 with TRBJ1-1; 8 bases map to TRBD1. The CDR3 is made up of 15 amino acids. V lost 0 bases, J lost 8 bases, and 9 bases stayed unmatched. In germline, CDR1 is SGHDT, CDR2 YYEEEE. CDR3 amino acids: CASSLVQGASSEAFF. CDR3 coding DNA: TGTGCCAGCAGCTTGGTTCAGGGGGCCTCTTCGGAAGCTTTCTTT.

This clone showed up just once. The chain uses TRBV4-1 and TRBJ1-2; 9 bases map to TRBD1. Per the germline V gene, CDR1 is MGHRA and CDR2 is YSYEKL. CDR3 size: 14 residues. J lost 5 bases, V lost 1 base, and 2 bases had no gene match. The CDR3 coding sequence is TGCGCCAGCAGCCAAGCGGGACAGGGATATGGCTACACCTTC. It specifies CASSQAGQGYGYTF.

As concerns this clone: The junction differs from germline at one of its ends, possibly a read error. The V call is TRBV5-7, the J call TRBJ1-2, with a possible D match to TRBD1 (5 bases). TRBV5-7 is treated as an ORF (open reading frame) with a function not yet certain. This CDR3 has 13 amino acids. This CDR3 is CASSPKTVLGYTF. The CDR3, as DNA: TGTGCCAGCAGCCCGAAGACAGTCTTAGGCTATACCTTC.

The CDR3 region has the DNA TGTGCCAGCTCACCACTGGTCGGGGATGGCTACACCTTC. Its translation: CASSPLVGDGYTF. J is TRBJ1-2 and V is TRBV18; D not resolved. Germline-derived CDR1 and CDR2 are KGHSH and LQKENI. Deletions cut 1 base from V and 6 bases from J, with 9 bases between. This CDR3 has 13 amino acids.

This chain links TRBV6-5 with TRBJ1-2, with D unresolved. V dropped 5 bases and J dropped 6 bases, with 10 bases sitting between them. This CDR3 is built from 12 residues. Per the germline V gene, CDR1 is MNHEY and CDR2 is SVGAGI. Here the CDR3 reads CASSLRFDGYTF. In DNA form, the CDR3 reads TGTGCCAGCAGTCTCAGATTTGATGGCTACACCTTC.

The chain recombines TRBV19 with TRBJ2-7; D may be TRBD1 (7 bases). Germline V gene sequence: CDR1 LNHDA, CDR2 SQIVND (reference sequence). This CDR3 has 14 residues. V gave up 4 bases and J gave up 2 bases, with 12 bases separating them. Written as DNA, the CDR3 is TGTGCCAGTAGTACGGGGGACAGAACCTACGAGCAGTACTTC. Translating gives CASSTGDRTYEQYF.

This chain uses TRBV6-2 or TRBV6-3 with TRBJ2-1; possibly TRBD1 for D (6 bases). CDR1 MNHEY and CDR2 SVGEGT come from the germline V gene. The CDR3 runs 12 residues. Between the trimmed V and J ends, which lost 2 bases and 10 bases, there was a span of 9 bases. CDR3 sequence: CASSYPDREQFF. The CDR3 DNA is TGTGCCAGCAGTTACCCAGACAGGGAGCAGTTCTTC.

This clone showed up just a few times. The chain employs TRBV24-1 and TRBJ2-1; 11 bases align to TRBD2. Germline V lookup: CDR1 KGHDR, CDR2 SFDVKD. V shed 4 bases, J shed 5 bases, and the junction held 9 bases outside the gene matches. The CDR3 totals 17 residues. The CDR3 bases are TGTGCCACCAGTGACCTAACTAGCGGGGGCTATCACAATGAGCAGTTCTTC. This codes for CATSDLTSGGYHNEQFF.

The rearrangement joins TRBV10-1 to TRBJ2-2; 7 nucleotides line up with TRBD2. The germline gives CDR1 WNHNN, CDR2 SYGVQD (reference sequence). V shed 4 bases, J shed 6 bases, and the junction held 8 bases outside the gene matches. The CDR3 length is 15 residues. For the CDR3, the DNA is TGCGCCAGCAGTGCTAGCGGAGTAGACGCCGGGGAGCTGTTTTTT. Protein sequence: CASSASGVDAGELFF.

As DNA, the CDR3 is TGCGCCAGCAGCCAAACCACAGGGATCACCTACGAGCAGTACTTC. Encoded protein: CASSQTTGITYEQYF. The chain joins TRBV4-1 to TRBJ2-7, with a tentative D call TRBD1 (6 bases). From germline, CDR1 is MGHRA and CDR2 YSYEKL. This CDR3 is built from 15 residues. Trimming took 2 bases from V and 2 from J, leaving 13 bases between them.

This chain uses TRBV30 with TRBJ2-1; 10 nucleotides match TRBD1. With V trimmed by 6 bases and J by 12 bases, 17 bases remained unmatched. CDR3 length: 15 amino acids. The germline V gene encodes CDR1 GTSNPN and CDR2 SVGIG (reference sequence). This CDR3 reads CACPTGTGEGYGQFF. In nucleotides, the CDR3 is TGTGCCTGCCCGACCGGGACAGGGGAGGGGTATGGGCAGTTCTTC.

The chain couples TRBV7-8 to TRBJ1-6; D uncertain. The CDR3 has 14 residues. Germline V gene sequence: CDR1 SGHVS, CDR2 FQNEAQ. The V end was cut by 5 bases, the J end by 9 bases, with 14 bases between. The CDR3 DNA reads TGTGCCAGCAGCCTCGGTTACAGTTCTTCACCCCTCCACTTT. This sequence encodes CASSLGYSSSPLHF.

This clone was picked up one time. This chain connects TRBV9 to TRBJ2-1; 12 nucleotides match TRBD2. V dropped 4 bases and J dropped 5; count of bases not matched to a gene: 10. CDR1 and CDR2 (germline): SGDLS, YYNGEE. The CDR3 length is 17 residues. The CDR3 DNA sequence: TGTGCCAGCAGCCCGCGACTAGCGGGAGACTGGGACAATGAGCAGTTCTTC. This sequence encodes CASSPRLAGDWDNEQFF.

The J gene is TRBJ2-3, the V gene TRBV30, with D maybe TRBD1 (6 bases). Germline CDR1 reads GTSNPN; CDR2 reads SVGIG (reference sequence). Trimming took off 0 bases at V and 5 bases at J, with 6 bases between the two ends. The CDR3 length is 12 residues. The CDR3 sequence: CAWSVQGDTQYF. Here the CDR3 DNA reads TGTGCCTGGAGTGTACAGGGAGATACGCAGTATTTT.

This chain connects TRBV4-1 to TRBJ1-5; a weak D match, TRBD1 (6 bases). Germline CDR1 MGHRA, CDR2 YSYEKL. The V end was cut by 5 bases, the J end by 3 bases, with 14 bases between. The CDR3 runs to 15 residues. CDR3 in amino acids: CASSSMTGINQPQHF. The CDR3 DNA follows: TGCGCCAGCAGCTCGATGACAGGTATCAATCAGCCCCAGCATTTT.

The genes are TRBV3-1 (or the pseudogene TRBV3-2) and TRBJ1-2, with TRBD1 matching 11 bases. The CDR3 is made up of 15 amino acids. J gave up 6 bases and V 3 bases, and 6 bases lay outside the gene matches. From germline, CDR1 is LGHDT and CDR2 YNNKEL (reference sequence). The CDR3 loop reads CASSHLDRGRNGYTF. The CDR3, as DNA: TGTGCCAGCAGCCATTTGGACAGGGGGCGGAATGGCTACACCTTC.

The J gene is TRBJ1-4, the V gene TRBV5-1; a possible D gene is TRBD1 (5 bases). Looked up from germline, CDR1 is SGHRS and CDR2 is YFSETQ. V was pared by 0 bases and J by 8 bases, with 8 bases between. This CDR3 comprises 13 residues. CDR3 coding DNA: TGCGCCAGCAGCTTGGCAGGGCCCGAAAAACTGTTTTTT. It specifies CASSLAGPEKLFF.

The CDR3 protein is CASSQDNRDGYTF. CDR3 in DNA: TGCGCCAGCAGCCAAGACAACAGGGATGGCTACACCTTC. V gene TRBV4-3 combines with J gene TRBJ1-2; possible D gene TRBD1, 6 bases. The CDR3 runs to 13 residues. Germline V gives CDR1 LGHNA, CDR2 YSLEER. V gave up 0 bases and J gave up 6 bases, with 8 bases separating them.

The chain carries TRBV19 and TRBJ1-1; 10 bases agree with TRBD1. This CDR3 has 14 amino acids. The trim removed 4 bases at V and 11 bases at J, leaving 10 bases unmatched. Germline-derived CDR1 and CDR2 are LNHDA and SQIVND (reference sequence). CDR3: CASSTLGGDRGAFF. CDR3 bases: TGTGCCAGTAGTACCCTGGGCGGGGACAGGGGTGCTTTCTTT.

This rearrangement joins TRBV2 to TRBJ2-1; TRBD1 aligns across 7 bases. Germline V CDR1 and CDR2: SNHLY, FYNNEI. J lost 4 bases, V lost 8 bases, and 11 bases had no gene match. The CDR3 totals 15 residues. The chain's CDR3 is CASLRDSSSYNEQFF. The CDR3 nucleotides are TGTGCCAGCCTCCGGGACAGCTCAAGTTACAATGAGCAGTTCTTC.

The chain couples TRBV5-1 to TRBJ2-5; 11 positions agree with TRBD2. The CDR3 contains 16 residues. Germline lookup yields CDR1 SGHRS and CDR2 YFSETQ. V was clipped by 4 bases and J by 7 bases; unmatched bases: 12. CDR3 DNA: TGCGCCAGCAGCCTCACCCTAGCGGGAGGATCGGGGACCCAGTACTTC. Encoded protein: CASSLTLAGGSGTQYF.

The chain combines TRBV5-4 with TRBJ2-1; TRBD2 is a possible D gene (5 bases). The ends were cut back, 4 bases at V and 7 bases at J, with 21 bases in the middle. There are 16 residues in the CDR3. Germline CDR1 SGHNT, CDR2 YYREEE (reference sequence). The CDR3 loop is CASSPRGAVAWNEQFF. CDR3 coding DNA: TGTGCCAGCAGCCCCCGTGGTGCCGTAGCGTGGAATGAGCAGTTCTTC. Together with reference TRBV5-4 and TRBJ2-1, the CDR3 gives the full variable domain: ETGVTQSPTHLIKTRGQQVTLRCSSQSGHNTVSWYQQALGQGPQFIFQYYREEENGRGNFPPRFSGLQFPNYSSELNVNALELDDSALYLCASSPRGAVAWNEQFFGPGTRLTVL.

The count of this clone is one. V and J are TRBV7-9 and TRBJ1-2; 7 nucleotides align to TRBD1. Germline V gene lookup returns CDR1 SEHNR and CDR2 FQNEAQ (reference sequence). CDR3 length equals 14 residues. Trimming cost V 2 bases and J 8 bases; bases outside gene matches: 8. The CDR3, as DNA: TGTGCCAGCAGCTTAACCCCGGACAGGCCAGGCTACACCTTC. The encoded protein is CASSLTPDRPGYTF.